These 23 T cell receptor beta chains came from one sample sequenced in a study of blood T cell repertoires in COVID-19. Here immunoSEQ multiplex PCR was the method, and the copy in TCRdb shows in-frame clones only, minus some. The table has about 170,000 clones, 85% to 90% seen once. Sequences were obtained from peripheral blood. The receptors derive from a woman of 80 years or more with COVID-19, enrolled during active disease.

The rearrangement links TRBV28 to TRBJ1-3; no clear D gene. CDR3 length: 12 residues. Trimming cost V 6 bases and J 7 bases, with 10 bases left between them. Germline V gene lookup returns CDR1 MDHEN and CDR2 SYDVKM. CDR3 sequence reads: CASSTSRNTIYF. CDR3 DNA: TGTGCCAGCAGCACCTCGCGGAACACCATATATTTT.

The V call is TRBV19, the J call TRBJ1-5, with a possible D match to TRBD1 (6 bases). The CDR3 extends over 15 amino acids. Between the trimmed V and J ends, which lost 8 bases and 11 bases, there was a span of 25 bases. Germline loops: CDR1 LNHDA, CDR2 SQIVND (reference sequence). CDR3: CASAASGGQFRAQHF. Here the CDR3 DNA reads TGTGCCAGTGCCGCAAGCGGGGGGCAGTTTAGGGCCCAGCATTTT.

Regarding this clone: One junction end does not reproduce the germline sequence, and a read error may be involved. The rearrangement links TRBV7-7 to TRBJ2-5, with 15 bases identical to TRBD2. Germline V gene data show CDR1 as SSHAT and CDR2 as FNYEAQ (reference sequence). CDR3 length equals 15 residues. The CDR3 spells CASSPGLAGGETQYF. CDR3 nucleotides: TGTGCTAGCAGCCCGGGACTAGCGGGAGGAGAGACCCAGTACTTC.

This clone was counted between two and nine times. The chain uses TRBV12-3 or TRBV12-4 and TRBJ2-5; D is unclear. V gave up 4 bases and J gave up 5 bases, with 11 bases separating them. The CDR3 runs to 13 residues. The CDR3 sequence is CASSSAVGETQYF. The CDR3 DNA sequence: TGTGCCAGCAGTTCGGCGGTCGGTGAGACCCAGTACTTC.

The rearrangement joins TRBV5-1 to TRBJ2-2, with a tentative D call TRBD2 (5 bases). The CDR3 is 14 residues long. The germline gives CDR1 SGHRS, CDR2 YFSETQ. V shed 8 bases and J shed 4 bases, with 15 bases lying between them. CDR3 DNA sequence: TGCGCCAGTTCCCAAGAGGGTATCACCGGGGAGCTGTTTTTT. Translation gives CASSQEGITGELFF.

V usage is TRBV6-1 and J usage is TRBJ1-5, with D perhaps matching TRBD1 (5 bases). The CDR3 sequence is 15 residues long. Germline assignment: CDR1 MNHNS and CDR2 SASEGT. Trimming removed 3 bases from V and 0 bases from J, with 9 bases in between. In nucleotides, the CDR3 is TGTGCCAGCAGTGAGCAGGGTTCTAGCAATCAGCCCCAGCATTTT. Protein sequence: CASSEQGSSNQPQHF.

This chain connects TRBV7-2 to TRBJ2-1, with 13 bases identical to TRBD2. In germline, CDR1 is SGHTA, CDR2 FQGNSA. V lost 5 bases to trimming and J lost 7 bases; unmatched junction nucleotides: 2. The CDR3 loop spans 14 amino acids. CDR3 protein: CASSLGLAGNEQFF. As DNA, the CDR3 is TGTGCCAGCAGCCTGGGACTAGCGGGGAATGAGCAGTTCTTC. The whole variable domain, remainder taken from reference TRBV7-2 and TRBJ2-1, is GAGVSQSPSNKVTEKGKDVELRCDPISGHTALYWYRQSLGQGLEFLIYFQGNSAPDKSGLPSDRFSAERTGGSVSTLTIQRTQQEDSAVYLCASSLGLAGNEQFFGPGTRLTVL.

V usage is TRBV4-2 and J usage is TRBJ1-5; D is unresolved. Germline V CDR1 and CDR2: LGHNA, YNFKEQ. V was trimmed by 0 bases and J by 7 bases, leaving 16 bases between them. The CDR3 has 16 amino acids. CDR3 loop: CASSQDADGMGQPQHF. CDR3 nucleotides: TGTGCCAGCAGCCAAGATGCAGACGGGATGGGGCAGCCCCAGCATTTT.

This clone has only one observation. The chain's CDR3 is CASSSRRLDPSHEQFF. The CDR3 nucleotides are TGTGCCAGCAGTTCACGCAGACTAGATCCCTCCCATGAGCAGTTCTTC. This chain connects TRBV27 to TRBJ2-1, with TRBD2 as a possible D gene (6 bases). The CDR3 runs 16 residues. CDR1 and CDR2 from the germline V gene are MNHEY and SMNVEV (reference sequence). Trimming removed 4 bases at V and 8 bases at J, with 21 bases between.

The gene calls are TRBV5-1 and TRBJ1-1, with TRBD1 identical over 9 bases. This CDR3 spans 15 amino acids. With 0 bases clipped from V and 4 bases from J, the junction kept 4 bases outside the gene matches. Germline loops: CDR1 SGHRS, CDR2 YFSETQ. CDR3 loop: CASSLEGTGITEAFF. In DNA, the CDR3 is TGCGCCAGCAGCTTGGAAGGGACAGGGATCACTGAAGCTTTCTTT.

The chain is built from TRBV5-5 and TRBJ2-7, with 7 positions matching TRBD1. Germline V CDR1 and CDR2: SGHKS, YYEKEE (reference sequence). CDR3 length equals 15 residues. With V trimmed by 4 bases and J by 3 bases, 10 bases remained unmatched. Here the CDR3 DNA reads TGTGCCAGCAGCCCGGGGTCGGGACAGTACTACGAGCAGTACTTC. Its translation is CASSPGSGQYYEQYF.

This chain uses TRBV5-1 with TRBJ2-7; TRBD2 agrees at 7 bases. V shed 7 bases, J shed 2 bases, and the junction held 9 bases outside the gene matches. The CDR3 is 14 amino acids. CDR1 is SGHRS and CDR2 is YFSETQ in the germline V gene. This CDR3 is CASRMERGTYEQYF. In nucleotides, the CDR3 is TGCGCCAGCCGGATGGAGCGGGGCACCTACGAGCAGTACTTC.

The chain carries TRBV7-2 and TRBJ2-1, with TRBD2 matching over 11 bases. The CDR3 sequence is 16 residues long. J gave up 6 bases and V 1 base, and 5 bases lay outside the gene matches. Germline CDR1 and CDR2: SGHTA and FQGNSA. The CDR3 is CASSLVLAGGLNEQFF. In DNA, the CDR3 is TGTGCCAGCAGCTTAGTCCTAGCGGGAGGACTCAATGAGCAGTTCTTC.

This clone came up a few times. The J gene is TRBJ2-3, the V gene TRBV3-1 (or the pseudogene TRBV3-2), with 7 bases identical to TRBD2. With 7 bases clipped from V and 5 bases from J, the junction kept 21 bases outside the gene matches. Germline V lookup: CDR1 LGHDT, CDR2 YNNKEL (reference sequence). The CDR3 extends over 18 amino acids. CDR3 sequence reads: CASIIKGFSGRAVDTQYF. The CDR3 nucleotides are TGTGCCAGCATAATAAAGGGGTTCTCGGGGAGGGCTGTAGATACGCAGTATTTT.

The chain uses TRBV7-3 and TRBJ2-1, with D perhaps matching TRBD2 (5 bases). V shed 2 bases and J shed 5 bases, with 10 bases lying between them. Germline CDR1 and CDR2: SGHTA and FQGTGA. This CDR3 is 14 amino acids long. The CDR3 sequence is CASSLLPADNEQFF. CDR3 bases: TGTGCCAGCAGCTTATTGCCAGCGGACAATGAGCAGTTCTTC.

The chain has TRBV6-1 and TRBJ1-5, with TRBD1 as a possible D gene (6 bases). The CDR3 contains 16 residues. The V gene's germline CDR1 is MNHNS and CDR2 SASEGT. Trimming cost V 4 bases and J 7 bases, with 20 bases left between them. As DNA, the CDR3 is TGTGCCAGCAGTGGTCTTTTGGCAGGGCAGGGGCAGCCCCAGCATTTT. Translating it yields CASSGLLAGQGQPQHF.

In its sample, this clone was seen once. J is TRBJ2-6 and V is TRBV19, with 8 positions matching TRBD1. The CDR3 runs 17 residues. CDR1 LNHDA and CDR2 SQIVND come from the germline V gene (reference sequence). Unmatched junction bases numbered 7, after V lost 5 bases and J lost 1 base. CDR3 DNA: TGTGCCAGTAGTGTAGGACAGGGATCTTCTGGGGCCAACGTCCTGACTTTC. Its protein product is CASSVGQGSSGANVLTF.

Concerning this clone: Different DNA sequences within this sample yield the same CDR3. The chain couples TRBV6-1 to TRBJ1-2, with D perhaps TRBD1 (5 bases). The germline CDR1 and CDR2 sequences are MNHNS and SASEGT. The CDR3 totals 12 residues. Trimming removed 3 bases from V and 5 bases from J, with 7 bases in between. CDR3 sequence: CASSEAGYGYTF. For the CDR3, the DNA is TGTGCCAGCAGTGAGGCAGGGTATGGCTACACCTTC.

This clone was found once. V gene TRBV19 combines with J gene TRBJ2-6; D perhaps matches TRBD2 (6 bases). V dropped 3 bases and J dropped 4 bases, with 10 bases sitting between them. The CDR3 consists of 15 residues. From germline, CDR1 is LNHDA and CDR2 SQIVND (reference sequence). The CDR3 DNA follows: TGTGCCAGTAGTATTGGGGGGAACGGGGCCAACGTCCTGACTTTC. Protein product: CASSIGGNGANVLTF.

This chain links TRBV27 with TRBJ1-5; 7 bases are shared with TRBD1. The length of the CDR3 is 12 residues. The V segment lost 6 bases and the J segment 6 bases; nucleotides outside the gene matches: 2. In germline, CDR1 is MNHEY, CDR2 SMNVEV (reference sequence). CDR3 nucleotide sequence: TGTGCCAGCAGGGCAGGGGGTCAGCCCCAGCATTTT. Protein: CASRAGGQPQHF.

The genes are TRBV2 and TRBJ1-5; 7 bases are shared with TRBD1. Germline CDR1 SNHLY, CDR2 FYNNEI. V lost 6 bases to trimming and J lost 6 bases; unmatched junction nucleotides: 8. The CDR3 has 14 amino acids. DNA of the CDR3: TGTGCCAGCAGCTACACAGGGGATAGTCAGCCCCAGCATTTT. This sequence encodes CASSYTGDSQPQHF. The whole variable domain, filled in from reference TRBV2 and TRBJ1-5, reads EPEVTQTPSHQVTQMGQEVILRCVPISNHLYFYWYRQILGQKVEFLVSFYNNEISEKSEIFDDQFSVERPDGSNFTLKIRSTKLEDSAMYFCASSYTGDSQPQHFGDGTRLSIL.

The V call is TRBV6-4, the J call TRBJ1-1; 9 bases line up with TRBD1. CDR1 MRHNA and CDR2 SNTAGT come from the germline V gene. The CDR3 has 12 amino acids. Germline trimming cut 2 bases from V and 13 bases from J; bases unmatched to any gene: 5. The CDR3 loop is CASSDRQGEFFF. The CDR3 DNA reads TGTGCCAGCAGTGACCGACAGGGGGAATTTTTCTTT.

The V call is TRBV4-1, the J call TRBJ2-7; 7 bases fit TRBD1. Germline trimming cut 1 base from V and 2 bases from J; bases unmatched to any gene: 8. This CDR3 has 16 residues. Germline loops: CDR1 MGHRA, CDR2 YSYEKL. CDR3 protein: CASSQAVRQGTYEQYF. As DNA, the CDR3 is TGCGCCAGCAGCCAAGCCGTCCGACAGGGCACCTACGAGCAGTACTTC.